This passage covers 10 T cell receptor beta chains from one sample sequenced in a study of blood T cell repertoires in COVID-19. Using immunoSEQ multiplex PCR, the repertoire was profiled, and TCRdb retains in-frame clones only, with some absent. The sample includes around 270,000 clones, around 85% of them seen just once. The sequenced material came from PBMCs or T cells enriched from blood (not recorded which). The receptors stem from a woman aged 25 to 39 who had recovered from COVID-19.

This clone was found once. V usage is TRBV25-1 and J usage is TRBJ1-1; perhaps TRBD1 as D (5 bases). Trimming removed 7 bases from V and 5 bases from J, with 14 bases in between. The CDR3 contains 13 residues. The germline V gene has CDR1 MGHDK and CDR2 SYGVNS. The CDR3 spells CASTFGAGTEAFF. The CDR3 bases are TGTGCCAGCACCTTTGGGGCGGGGACTGAAGCTTTCTTT.

The V call is TRBV7-8, the J call TRBJ2-2; 7 nucleotides line up with TRBD1. This CDR3 spans 14 amino acids. J lost 1 base, V lost 4 bases, and 0 bases had no gene match. Germline-derived CDR1 and CDR2 are SGHVS and FQNEAQ. The CDR3 loop reads CASSWTGNTGELFF. In DNA form, the CDR3 reads TGTGCCAGCAGCTGGACAGGGAACACCGGGGAGCTGTTTTTT.

The chain recombines TRBV20-1 with TRBJ1-2, with 8 nucleotides matching TRBD1. The J segment lost 8 bases and the V segment lost 3 bases, leaving 11 bases of the junction unmatched. CDR1 and CDR2 (germline): DFQATT, SNEGSKA (reference sequence). The CDR3 has 14 amino acids. CDR3 coding DNA: TGCAGTGCTAGTAATATCGCGGGACAGGAAGGCTACACCTTC. Translation: CSASNIAGQEGYTF.

The V call is TRBV30, the J call TRBJ2-2; TRBD2 matches at 9 bases. The germline gives CDR1 GTSNPN, CDR2 SVGIG (reference sequence). V lost 4 bases to trimming and J lost 7 bases; unmatched junction nucleotides: 10. The CDR3 covers 15 residues. CDR3 in amino acids: CAWKVSGRPDGELFF. The CDR3 nucleotides are TGTGCCTGGAAGGTGAGCGGGAGGCCTGACGGGGAGCTGTTTTTT.

This clone was recorded only once. This sequence joins TRBV9 and TRBJ2-5, with TRBD1 identical over 7 bases. The CDR3 is 14 residues long. The J segment lost 2 bases and the V segment lost 5 bases, leaving 6 bases of the junction unmatched. CDR1 SGDLS and CDR2 YYNGEE come from the germline V gene. CDR3 protein: CASSVQGWQETQYF. In nucleotides, the CDR3 is TGTGCCAGCAGTGTACAGGGGTGGCAAGAGACCCAGTACTTC.

This chain connects TRBV5-1 to TRBJ2-6; 10 bases are shared with TRBD1. CDR1 SGHRS and CDR2 YFSETQ come from the germline V gene. The ends lost 3 bases at V and 4 bases at J; junction bases unmatched: 7. The CDR3 runs 17 residues. CDR3 amino acids: CASSSTGTGAGANVLTF. CDR3 in DNA: TGCGCCAGCAGCTCGACCGGGACAGGGGCCGGGGCCAACGTCCTGACTTTC. Based on the CDR3 plus reference TRBV5-1 and TRBJ2-6, the full variable domain is KAGVTQTPRYLIKTRGQQVTLSCSPISGHRSVSWYQQTPGQGLQFLFEYFSETQRNKGNFPGRFSGRQFSNSRSEMNVSTLELGDSALYLCASSSTGTGAGANVLTFGAGSRLTVL.

The rearrangement uses TRBV5-6 and TRBJ1-2; TRBD1 matches 8 bases. V lost 3 bases, J lost 6 bases, and 4 bases stayed unmatched. CDR3 length: 13 amino acids. Germline assignment: CDR1 SGHDT and CDR2 YYEEEE. This chain's CDR3 is CASSWRTGHGYTF. The CDR3 DNA sequence: TGTGCCAGCAGCTGGCGGACAGGGCATGGCTACACCTTC. Drawing the rest from reference TRBV5-6 and TRBJ1-2, the complete variable domain is DAGVTQSPTHLIKTRGQQVTLRCSPKSGHDTVSWYQQALGQGPQFIFQYYEEEERQRGNFPDRFSGHQFPNYSSELNVNALLLGDSALYLCASSWRTGHGYTFGSGTRLTVV.

V gene TRBV29-1 combines with J gene TRBJ2-2; 9 bases map to TRBD1. Trimming removed 3 bases from V and 6 bases from J; junction bases left unmatched: 8. This CDR3 is 15 amino acids long. Germline V gene lookup returns CDR1 SQVTM and CDR2 ANQGSEA. For the CDR3, the DNA is TGCAGCGTTGAGAGGGACAGGGTTTTACCCGGGGAGCTGTTTTTT. This sequence encodes CSVERDRVLPGELFF.

The chain uses TRBV28 and TRBJ1-4, with D uncertain. Trimming cost V 2 bases and J 10 bases, with 8 bases left between them. Germline CDR1 MDHEN, CDR2 SYDVKM. This CDR3 has 12 residues. The CDR3 DNA reads TGTGCCAGCAGTTTACGGGTGGGAAAACTGTTTTTT. Translating gives CASSLRVGKLFF.

This clone was counted ten times or more. The rearrangement joins TRBV3-1 (or the pseudogene TRBV3-2) to TRBJ2-7; possible D gene TRBD1, 5 bases. The CDR3 runs to 13 residues. Germline V gene lookup returns CDR1 LGHDT and CDR2 YNNKEL (reference sequence). V lost 0 bases to trimming and J lost 6 bases, with 9 bases between them. CDR3 coding DNA: TGTGCCAGCAGCCAAGACGACAGAGCCGAGCAGTACTTC. Translating gives CASSQDDRAEQYF.